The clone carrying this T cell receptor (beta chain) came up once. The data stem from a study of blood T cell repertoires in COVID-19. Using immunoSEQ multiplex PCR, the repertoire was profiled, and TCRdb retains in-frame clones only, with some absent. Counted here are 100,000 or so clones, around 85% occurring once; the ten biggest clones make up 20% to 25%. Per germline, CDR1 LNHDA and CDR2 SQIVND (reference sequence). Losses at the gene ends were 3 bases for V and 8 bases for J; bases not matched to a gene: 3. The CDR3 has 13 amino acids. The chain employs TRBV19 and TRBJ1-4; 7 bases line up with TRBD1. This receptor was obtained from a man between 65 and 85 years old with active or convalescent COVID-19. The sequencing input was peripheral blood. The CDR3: CASSIDRAEKLFF. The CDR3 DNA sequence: TGTGCCAGTAGTATCGACAGGGCGGAAAAACTGTTTTTT.